Below are 17 T cell receptor beta chains sequenced from a single sample in a study of tumor T cells in aggressive B-cell lymphoma. Sequencing used immunoSEQ multiplex PCR; TCRdb keeps in-frame clones, though not all of them. The table includes 3,800 or so clones, 86% detected once. Sequenced sample: tumor tissue. These receptors came from an adult with diffuse large B cell lymphoma.

The gene calls are TRBV6-5 and TRBJ1-3; possible D gene TRBD1, 6 bases. V was cut by 6 bases and J by 4 bases, with 13 bases left in between. Germline-derived CDR1 and CDR2 are MNHEY and SVGAGI. CDR3 size: 14 residues. The DNA of the CDR3 is TGTGCCAGCAGGCGGACAGCCACGGGAAACACCATATATTTT. It specifies CASRRTATGNTIYF.

This clone was detected a few times. The J gene is TRBJ2-4, the V gene TRBV4-3, with D possibly matching TRBD1 (7 bases). CDR1 and CDR2 (germline): LGHNA, YSLEER. V was shortened by 4 bases and J by 4 bases, with 11 bases between the two germline ends. The CDR3 extends over 14 amino acids. CDR3 amino acids: CASSRGTVKNIQYF. The DNA of the CDR3 is TGCGCCAGCAGCCGCGGGACAGTAAAAAACATTCAGTACTTC.

The chain links TRBV21-1 to TRBJ1-1; TRBD1 was called by the table and not checked on the DNA. TRBV21-1 is listed as a pseudogene. The CDR3 loop spans 16 amino acids. The CDR3 protein is CASSRYYRVRVPEAFF. As DNA, the CDR3 is TGTGCCAGCAGCAGGTATTACAGGGTCAGGGTCCCTGAAGCTTTCTTT.

The V call is TRBV2, the J call TRBJ1-1; the D is unclear. Germline V gene sequence: CDR1 SNHLY, CDR2 FYNNEI. The V end was cut by 6 bases, the J end by 4 bases, with 9 bases between. This CDR3 spans 12 amino acids. Written as DNA, the CDR3 is TGTGCCAGCAGGGTCGACATCACTGAAGCTTTCTTT. It codes for CASRVDITEAFF.

The gene calls are TRBV2 and TRBJ2-7; TRBD2 agrees at 13 bases. The CDR3 runs to 14 residues. V shed 6 bases and J 5 bases; nucleotides not matched to a gene: 4. Per germline, CDR1 SNHLY and CDR2 FYNNEI. Here the CDR3 DNA reads TGTGCCAGCAGGACGGGACTAGCGGGGAACGAGCAGTACTTC. Amino acids: CASRTGLAGNEQYF.

The chain combines TRBV19 with TRBJ2-1; D possibly corresponds to TRBD1 (6 bases). The CDR3 has 14 residues. Germline lookup yields CDR1 LNHDA and CDR2 SQIVND (reference sequence). Deletions cut 6 bases from V and 8 bases from J, with 17 bases between. CDR3 in DNA: TGTGCCAGTAGCGAATTAATTACAGGGCATGAGCAGTTCTTC. This sequence encodes CASSELITGHEQFF.

The chain links TRBV4-2 to TRBJ1-1; D is unresolved. Germline CDR1 and CDR2: LGHNA and YNFKEQ. Between the trimmed V and J ends, which lost 1 base and 10 bases, there was a span of 7 bases. The length of the CDR3 is 11 residues. The CDR3 DNA is TGTGCCAGCAGCCAAGGAGGGAGAGCTTTCTTT. The encoded protein is CASSQGGRAFF.

The gene calls are TRBV19 and TRBJ2-3; TRBD2 might be the D (6 bases). Germline V lookup: CDR1 LNHDA, CDR2 SQIVND (reference sequence). V was shortened by 3 bases and J by 2 bases, with 12 bases between the two germline ends. The CDR3 spans 15 residues. CDR3 amino acids: CASSILGGATDTQYF. The DNA of the CDR3 is TGTGCCAGTAGTATCCTGGGCGGGGCCACAGATACGCAGTATTTT.

The chain recombines TRBV5-4 with TRBJ1-1; D unresolved. Looked up from germline, CDR1 is SGHNT and CDR2 is YYREEE (reference sequence). Deletions cut 0 bases from V and 8 bases from J, with 8 bases between. The CDR3 has 12 residues. CDR3 DNA sequence: TGTGCCAGCAGCTTGGAGGCAGCGGAAGCTTTCTTT. This translates into CASSLEAAEAFF.

The rearrangement links TRBV7-3 to TRBJ1-2; tentatively, D is TRBD1 (6 bases). Trimming cost V 5 bases and J 1 base, with 11 bases left between them. The CDR3 contains 14 residues. Germline V gene lookup returns CDR1 SGHTA and CDR2 FQGTGA. DNA for the CDR3: TGTGCCAGCAGCCCCACGGACAGTAACTATGGCTACACCTTC. It translates to CASSPTDSNYGYTF.

The chain combines TRBV4-3 with TRBJ1-3; D possibly corresponds to TRBD1 (5 bases). The CDR3 is 15 residues long. V was pared by 0 bases and J by 6 bases, with 12 bases between. CDR1 is LGHNA and CDR2 is YSLEER in the germline V gene. CDR3 sequence: CASSQEAGWVNTIYF. CDR3 sequence (DNA): TGCGCCAGCAGCCAAGAGGCAGGGTGGGTAAACACCATATATTTT.

The gene calls are TRBV18 and TRBJ1-5, with D possibly matching TRBD1 (5 bases). CDR3 length equals 13 residues. Germline V lookup: CDR1 KGHSH, CDR2 LQKENI. The V end was cut by 2 bases, the J end by 4 bases, with 6 bases between. Written as DNA, the CDR3 is TGTGCCAGCTCACCAGACAGAAATCAGCCCCAGCATTTT. As protein: CASSPDRNQPQHF.

This clone was detected only a few times. This rearrangement joins TRBV19 to TRBJ1-1, with TRBD1 matching 7 bases. The CDR3 loop spans 12 amino acids. V dropped 10 bases and J dropped 2; count of bases not matched to a gene: 4. From germline, CDR1 is LNHDA and CDR2 SQIVND (reference sequence). CDR3 DNA sequence: TGTGCCACCAGGACAGGAAACACTGAAGCTTTCTTT. It codes for CATRTGNTEAFF.

CDR3 residues: CASMRTDSYEQYF. As DNA, the CDR3 is TGTGCCAGCATGAGGACCGACAGTTACGAGCAGTACTTC. The V call is TRBV6-5, the J call TRBJ2-7, with D maybe TRBD1 (5 bases). From germline, CDR1 is MNHEY and CDR2 SVGAGI. Between the trimmed V and J ends, which lost 7 bases and 4 bases, there was a span of 14 bases. The CDR3 spans 13 residues.

This clone appeared a single time. The gene calls are TRBV5-1 and TRBJ2-3, with 8 bases identical to TRBD2. Germline V gene data show CDR1 as SGHRS and CDR2 as YFSETQ. CDR3 length: 14 amino acids. With V trimmed by 3 bases and J by 6 bases, 6 bases remained unmatched. The CDR3 sequence: CASSSDSGADTQYF. The DNA for the CDR3 is TGCGCCAGCAGCTCGGATAGCGGGGCGGATACGCAGTATTTT.

This chain joins TRBV5-1 and TRBJ2-3; a possible D gene is TRBD1 (6 bases). Per germline, CDR1 SGHRS and CDR2 YFSETQ. This CDR3 region has 14 residues. Deletions cut 4 bases from V and 3 bases from J, with 12 bases between. CDR3: CASSIQGRTDTQYF. CDR3 sequence (DNA): TGCGCCAGCAGCATCCAGGGGCGGACAGATACGCAGTATTTT.

This chain uses TRBV7-2 with TRBJ2-7, with D hard to call. The CDR3 runs to 12 residues. The ends were cut back, 2 bases at V and 3 bases at J, with 5 bases in the middle. Per germline, CDR1 SGHTA and CDR2 FQGNSA. CDR3: CASSLSFYEQYF. As DNA, the CDR3 is TGTGCCAGCAGCTTAAGCTTCTACGAGCAGTACTTC.